Listed below are T cell receptor beta chains from one sample, sequenced in a study of cytomegalovirus exposure and HLA in healthy donors. Using immunoSEQ multiplex PCR, the repertoire was profiled, and TCRdb retains in-frame clones only, with some absent. The sample has 140,000 to 150,000 clones, about 66% seen once. The sample taken for sequencing was PBMCs. The source of these receptors is a male donor in good health and CMV-seronegative. Both conserved end residues are part of each CDR3. A D gene is named only where the DNA matches it firmly. Not all rows give a size; the values are once, few, many and, for expanded clones, a class.

d_gene | j_gene | abundance | v_gene | CDR3aa | CDR3nt
TRBD1 | TRBJ1-6 | . | TRBV5-6 | CASSAGTGDNSPLHF | TGTGCCAGCAGCGCCGGGACAGGGGATAATTCACCCCTCCACTTT
TRBD1 | TRBJ2-1 | few | TRBV7-6 | CASSTLQGASYNEQFF | TGTGCCAGCAGCACACTACAGGGGGCCTCCTACAATGAGCAGTTCTTC
TRBD1 | TRBJ2-2 | . | TRBV6-1 | CASSPDRANTGELFF | TGTGCCAGTTCCCCGGACAGGGCGAACACCGGGGAGCTGTTTTTT
TRBD1 | TRBJ1-4 | many | TRBV7-2 | CASSSGTGDEKLFF | TGTGCCAGCAGCTCCGGGACAGGGGATGAAAAACTGTTTTTT
. | TRBJ2-7 | . | TRBV21-1 | CASSKHKTGKIPYEQYF | TGTGCCAGCAGCAAGCACAAGACAGGGAAAATCCCCTACGAGCAGTACTTC
. | TRBJ2-7 | . | TRBV18 | CASSPQQGRGEQYF | TGTGCCAGCTCACCGCAACAGGGCAGGGGCGAGCAGTACTTC
TRBD2 | TRBJ2-1 | . | TRBV25-1 | CASATSGPPSSYNEQFF | TGTGCCAGCGCCACTAGCGGACCCCCGAGCTCCTACAATGAGCAGTTCTTC
TRBD2 | TRBJ2-1 | . | TRBV4-1 | CASSQRLSLAGGPNEQFF | TGCGCCAGCAGCCAACGTCTGTCCCTAGCGGGGGGGCCCAATGAGCAGTTCTTC
. | TRBJ2-1 | . | TRBV15 | CATSRAAGALGGEQFF | TGTGCCACCAGCAGGGCCGCGGGGGCACTCGGGGGGGAGCAGTTCTTC
TRBD2 | TRBJ2-5 | few | TRBV4-1 | CASSHPLLAGETQYF | TGCGCCAGCAGCCATCCCCTCCTAGCGGGCGAGACCCAGTACTTC
. | TRBJ2-1 | . | TRBV7-9 | CASSKQDYNEQFF | TGTGCCAGCAGCAAGCAGGATTACAATGAGCAGTTCTTC
TRBD1 | TRBJ1-2 | . | TRBV5-1 | CASHGTAYGYTF | TGCGCCAGCCACGGGACAGCTTATGGCTACACCTTC
. | TRBJ1-4 | . | TRBV7-9 | CASSFGVQSEKLFF | TGTGCCAGCAGCTTCGGGGTCCAGAGCGAAAAACTGTTTTTT
TRBD1 | TRBJ2-7 | few | TRBV25-1 | CASTTGGFFEQYF | TGTGCCAGCACTACAGGGGGCTTTTTCGAGCAGTACTTC
. | TRBJ2-7 | few | TRBV7-2 | CASSLGGGTYYEQYF | TGTGCCAGCAGCCTCGGAGGAGGGACCTACTACGAGCAGTACTTC